This T cell receptor beta chain was sequenced in a study of cytomegalovirus exposure and HLA in healthy donors. Broader study findings: The study put 150 to 200 TCR beta chains on its list as cytomegalovirus-associated. DRB1 had the most TCR associations and HLA-C the fewest, a later analysis found, with rates varying by HLA locus.

To note about this clone: The antigen is unknown.

The CDR3 is 16 residues long. Germline CDR1 and CDR2: MNHEY and SVGAGI. Trimming took off 0 bases at V and 8 bases at J, with 16 bases between the two ends. The PCR employed 60 Vbeta primers together with 13 Jbeta primers. Data came from immunoSEQ multiplex PCR; TCRdb stores just in-frame clones and leaves some out. The sample carries 150,000 to 160,000 clones, 82% recorded once. This sequence joins TRBV6-5 and TRBJ1-4, with D possibly being TRBD1 (6 bases). Sequencing used PBMCs. This TCR derives from a woman aged 45-65 years in good health and CMV-seropositive. CDR3 loop: CASSYSNRVGWEKLFF. CDR3 DNA: TGTGCCAGCAGTTACTCAAACAGGGTCGGTTGGGAAAAACTGTTTTTT.